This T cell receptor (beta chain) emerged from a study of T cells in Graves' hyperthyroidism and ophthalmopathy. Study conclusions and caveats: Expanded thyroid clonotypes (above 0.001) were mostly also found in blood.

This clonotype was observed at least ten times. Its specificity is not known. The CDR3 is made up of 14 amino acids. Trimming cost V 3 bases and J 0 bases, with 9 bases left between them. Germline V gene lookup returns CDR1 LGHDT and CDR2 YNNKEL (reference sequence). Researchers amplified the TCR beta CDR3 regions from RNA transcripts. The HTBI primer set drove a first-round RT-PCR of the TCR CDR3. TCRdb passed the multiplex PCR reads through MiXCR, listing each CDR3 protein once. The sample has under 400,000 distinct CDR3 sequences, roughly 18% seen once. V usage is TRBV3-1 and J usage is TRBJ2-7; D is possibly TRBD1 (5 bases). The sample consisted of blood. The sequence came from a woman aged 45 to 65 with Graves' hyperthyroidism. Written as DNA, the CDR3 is TGTGCCAGCAGCCAGACAGACAACTCCTACGAGCAGTACTTC. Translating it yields CASSQTDNSYEQYF.